The present T cell receptor (beta chain) was sequenced within a study of blood T cell repertoires in COVID-19. Study-level background: Italy, Spain and the United States were the sources of the convalescent and acute COVID-19 samples. PBMCs, B-cell-depleted T cells, or T cells provided the cDNA or gDNA that made up the material.

V was pared by 4 bases and J by 7 bases, with 8 bases of the junction left unmatched. Germline CDR1 reads LNHDA; CDR2 reads SQIVND (reference sequence). This CDR3 has 15 amino acids. Authors' analysis steps: Reference gene primer amplification gave nucleated cell count estimates. Clones were sequenced by immunoSEQ multiplex PCR, and TCRdb holds only the in-frame ones, with some missing. That table gives V, J and clone size, and the DNA gave D and trimming. In the table there are some 160,000 clones, around 90% of which are singletons. The Seattle patients, enrolled during active infection, were followed longitudinally.

The sample was peripheral blood. The rearrangement uses TRBV19 and TRBJ2-1, with 9 bases identical to TRBD1. This sequence was found in a young man with COVID-19, enrolled during active disease. The CDR3 DNA reads TGTGCCAGTAGTACTCTGACAGGGGGAAATAATGAGCAGTTCTTC. Translating gives CASSTLTGGNNEQFF.